This T cell receptor beta chain derives from a study of blood T cell repertoires in COVID-19. Study summary: PBMCs, B-cell-depleted T cells, or T cells provided the cDNA or gDNA that made up the material.

The J segment lost 7 bases and the V segment lost 0 bases, leaving 4 bases of the junction unmatched. CDR3 size: 16 residues. Germline values: CDR1 MNHEY, CDR2 SVGAGI. Notes on this clone: Other DNA sequences in the same sample also yield this CDR3.

Produced via immunoSEQ multiplex PCR; TCRdb's table is partial and in-frame only. The sample lists some 110,000 clones, approximately 80% occurring once. The TCR was taken from a man aged 50 to 60 with acute or convalescent COVID-19. The gene calls are TRBV6-5 and TRBJ2-1; TRBD1 aligns across 12 bases. The specimen sequenced was peripheral blood. Here the CDR3 DNA reads TGTGCCAGCAGTTACTCGAGGGACAGGGGGCTGAATGAGCAGTTCTTC. Amino acids: CASSYSRDRGLNEQFF.